The 15 T cell receptor beta chains below come from one sample, sequenced in a study of low-dose radiotherapy and immunotherapy resistance in tumors. As to time point: after trial treatment. The sample's treatment: LDRT plus nivolumab, ipilimumab, low-dose cyclophosphamide and aspirin (RACIN trial). Covering alpha and beta chains, TRAV- and TRBV-specific primers were used for the first-strand cDNA. PCR amplification of the TCRs was performed with Phusion for 20 PCR cycles, and it relied on a constant-region primer together with a V-primer adapter. MiXCR, applied by TCRdb to the reads, yields one record per CDR3 protein. The table has around 80,000 distinct CDR3 sequences, 15% to 20% seen once. Sample: PBMCs, taken after low-dose radiotherapy plus immunotherapy. The receptors originated from a male donor with prostate cancer.

This clonotype was counted ten times or more. The rearrangement uses TRBV9 and TRBJ2-1, with 7 bases aligning to TRBD2. The CDR3 runs to 12 residues. CDR1 SGDLS and CDR2 YYNGEE come from the germline V gene. V dropped 1 base and J dropped 12; count of bases not matched to a gene: 4. For the CDR3, the DNA is TGTGCCAGCAGCGTATCGGGGGGAACGCAGTTCTTC. Protein product: CASSVSGGTQFF. The entire variable domain, with the rest obtained from reference TRBV9 and TRBJ2-1, is as follows: DSGVTQTPKHLITATGQRVTLRCSPRSGDLSVYWYQQSLDQGLQFLIQYYNGEERAKGNILERFSAQQFPDLHSELNLSSLELGDSALYFCASSVSGGTQFFGPGTRLTVL.

This clonotype occurred many times. V usage is TRBV6-2 or TRBV6-3 and J usage is TRBJ2-5; perhaps TRBD1 as D (6 bases). The germline V and J ends were trimmed by 6 bases and 1 base, with 18 bases remaining between them. The length of the CDR3 is 16 residues. Germline V lookup: CDR1 MNHEY, CDR2 SVGEGT. The CDR3: CASRRRSGQTQETQYF. In DNA, the CDR3 is TGTGCCAGCAGACGACGAAGTGGACAGACCCAAGAGACCCAGTACTTC.

This clonotype was recorded many times. V usage is TRBV18 and J usage is TRBJ2-1, with 8 bases fitting TRBD2. CDR3 length equals 15 residues. The germline gives CDR1 KGHSH, CDR2 LQKENI. The J segment lost 4 bases and the V segment lost 1 base, leaving 3 bases of the junction unmatched. The CDR3 DNA reads as TGTGCCAGCTCACCACGGACGGGAGGGTACAATGAGCAGTTCTTC. Residues: CASSPRTGGYNEQFF.

This clonotype was counted at least ten times. The gene calls are TRBV7-2 and TRBJ2-5; 12 bases are shared with TRBD1. Germline V gene lookup returns CDR1 SGHTA and CDR2 FQGNSA. The CDR3 has 19 amino acids. The trim removed 5 bases at V and 5 bases at J, leaving 18 bases unmatched. The CDR3 DNA reads TGTGCCAGCAGCGCACCAGGACGACCGGGACAGGGGGCAGTGGAGACCCAGTACTTC. Residues: CASSAPGRPGQGAVETQYF.

The chain combines TRBV6-4 with TRBJ2-1; 14 nucleotides match TRBD2. The germline CDR1 and CDR2 sequences are MRHNA and SNTAGT. J gave up 8 bases and V 0 bases, and 3 bases lay outside the gene matches. The CDR3 loop spans 16 amino acids. DNA of the CDR3: TGTGCCAGCAGTGACTCGACTAGCGGGGGGGCGGATGAGCAGTTCTTC. Protein sequence: CASSDSTSGGADEQFF.

This clonotype showed up many times. The chain uses TRBV18 and TRBJ1-5; TRBD1 matches at 7 bases. There are 16 residues in the CDR3. V shed 3 bases and J 0 bases; nucleotides not matched to a gene: 5. Germline V gene data show CDR1 as KGHSH and CDR2 as LQKENI. CDR3 in amino acids: CASSPTGVHSNQPQHF. The CDR3, as DNA: TGTGCCAGCTCACCTACAGGGGTCCATAGCAATCAGCCCCAGCATTTT.

This clonotype was seen at least ten times. The chain employs TRBV7-9 and TRBJ1-2, with 10 nucleotides matching TRBD1. This CDR3 comprises 17 residues. Unmatched junction bases numbered 15, after V lost 5 bases and J lost 6 bases. Germline loops: CDR1 SEHNR, CDR2 FQNEAQ (reference sequence). The CDR3 region is CASSPSPRTGGSHGYTF. The CDR3 coding sequence is TGTGCCAGCAGCCCCAGTCCTAGGACAGGGGGGAGTCATGGCTACACCTTC.

This clonotype was detected ten times or more. This rearrangement joins TRBV6-2 or TRBV6-3 to TRBJ2-2, with 8 bases that match TRBD2. With V trimmed by 6 bases and J by 0 bases, 3 bases remained unmatched. This CDR3 is built from 15 residues. CDR1 is MNHEY, CDR2 SVGEGT, per germline. Here the CDR3 reads CASSRAGANTGELFF. The CDR3 DNA follows: TGTGCCAGCAGCCGAGCGGGAGCGAACACCGGGGAGCTGTTTTTT.

J is TRBJ2-7 and V is TRBV6-6; TRBD2 might be the D (6 bases). CDR3 length equals 14 residues. CDR1 MNHNY and CDR2 SVGAGI come from the germline V gene (reference sequence). V was shortened by 5 bases and J by 7 bases, with 18 bases between the two germline ends. Here the CDR3 DNA reads TGTGCCAGCAGTGAGCGATGGGACTCCAGGGAGCAGTACTTC. Translation gives CASSERWDSREQYF.

The rearrangement joins TRBV19 to TRBJ1-3, with D maybe TRBD1 (6 bases). With 10 bases removed from V and 4 bases from J, the gap between germline ends came to 17 bases. The germline V gene has CDR1 LNHDA and CDR2 SQIVND (reference sequence). The CDR3 contains 14 residues. The DNA for the CDR3 is TGTGCCACCGCCCGGGGGCAAACCGGAAACACCATATATTTT. It encodes CATARGQTGNTIYF.

This clonotype has ten or more counts. The V and J genes are TRBV19 and TRBJ2-3, with a tentative D call TRBD2 (6 bases). Germline values: CDR1 LNHDA, CDR2 SQIVND (reference sequence). CDR3 length equals 16 residues. V shed 4 bases and J shed 0 bases, with 14 bases lying between them. CDR3 sequence reads: CASSTVGAGSTDTQYF. CDR3 nucleotides: TGTGCCAGTAGTACCGTTGGGGCGGGAAGCACAGATACGCAGTATTTT.

The sample holds many counts of this clonotype. V usage is TRBV28 and J usage is TRBJ2-7, with a tentative D call TRBD2 (5 bases). V lost 5 bases to trimming and J lost 5 bases, with 13 bases between them. Germline V gives CDR1 MDHEN, CDR2 SYDVKM. This CDR3 is built from 13 residues. CDR3 residues: CASSAAGSDEQYF. The CDR3 DNA reads as TGTGCCAGCAGTGCCGCGGGTTCCGACGAGCAGTACTTC.

This clonotype was counted ten times or more. The chain joins TRBV20-1 to TRBJ1-2; 7 positions agree with TRBD1. This CDR3 is built from 12 residues. V was clipped by 6 bases and J by 7 bases; unmatched bases: 8. Germline values: CDR1 DFQATT, CDR2 SNEGSKA (reference sequence). The CDR3 sequence is CSAQTGLGGYTF. Written as DNA, the CDR3 is TGCAGTGCGCAGACAGGGCTTGGTGGCTACACCTTC.

This clonotype was seen many times. This chain links TRBV21-1 with TRBJ2-7; the table assigns TRBD2, which was not confirmed against the DNA. TRBV21-1 is an annotated pseudogene. The CDR3 has 14 amino acids. CDR3 protein: CASSWTSGIHEQYF. The CDR3 DNA reads TGTGCCAGCAGCTGGACTAGCGGGATTCACGAGCAGTACTTC.

This clonotype was picked up many times. J is TRBJ2-7 and V is TRBV3-1; D uncertain. The V end was cut by 5 bases, the J end by 1 base, with 6 bases between. This CDR3 region has 12 residues. The germline CDR1 and CDR2 sequences are LGHDT and YNNKEL (reference sequence). CDR3 amino acids: CASSYISYEQYF. The CDR3 DNA reads as TGTGCCAGCAGCTATATTTCCTACGAGCAGTACTTC.